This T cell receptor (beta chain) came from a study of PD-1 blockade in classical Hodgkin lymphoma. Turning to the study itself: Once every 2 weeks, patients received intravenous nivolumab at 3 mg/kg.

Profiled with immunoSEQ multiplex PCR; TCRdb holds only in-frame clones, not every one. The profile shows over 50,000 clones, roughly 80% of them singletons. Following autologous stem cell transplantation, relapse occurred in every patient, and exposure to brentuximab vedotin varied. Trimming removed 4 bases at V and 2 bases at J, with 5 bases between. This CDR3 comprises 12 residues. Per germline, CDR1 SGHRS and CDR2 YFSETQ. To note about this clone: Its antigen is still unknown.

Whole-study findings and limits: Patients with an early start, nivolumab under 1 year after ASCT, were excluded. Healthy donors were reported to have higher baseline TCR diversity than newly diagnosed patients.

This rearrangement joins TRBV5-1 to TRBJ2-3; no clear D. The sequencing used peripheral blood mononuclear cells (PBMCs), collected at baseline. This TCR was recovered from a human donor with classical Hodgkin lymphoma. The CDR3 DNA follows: TGCGCCAGCAGCAGGTTCACAGATACGCAGTATTTT. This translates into CASSRFTDTQYF.